The 8 T cell receptor beta chains below all came from one sample that was sequenced in a study of blood T cell dynamics during melanoma immunotherapy (dated by TCRdb to 2018 to 2021). The sample's time point label, in plain terms: pre-treatment baseline. The library was built by means of the immunoSEQ multiplex PCR assay. Not all clones reach the TCRdb copy of this immuneACCESS table, which keeps in-frame sequences only. Checked studies attribute under half of the gap to unresolved V genes and leave the rest unexplained. Here the sample has approximately 15,000 clones; under 90% occur a single time. The ten biggest clones cover roughly 4.8% of the sample. The specimen was blood, collected from a patient treated with checkpoint blockade. Receptor source: a human donor with melanoma.

J is TRBJ1-5 and V is TRBV13; D remains ambiguous. From germline, CDR1 is PRHDT and CDR2 FYEKMQ (reference sequence). The CDR3 is 14 amino acids. Trimming left V 2 bases short and J 1 base short, with 6 bases between. The CDR3 DNA is TGTGCCAGCAGCTTATTCCGGAGCAATCAGCCCCAGCATTTT. This translates into CASSLFRSNQPQHF. The complete variable domain, with remaining parts taken from reference TRBV13 and TRBJ1-5, reads AAGVIQSPRHLIKEKRETATLKCYPIPRHDTVYWYQQGPGQDPQFLISFYEKMQSDKGSIPDRFSAQQFSDYHSELNMSSLELGDSALYFCASSLFRSNQPQHFGDGTRLSIL.

This rearrangement joins TRBV28 to TRBJ2-2; 7 bases are a match to TRBD2. Per the germline V gene, CDR1 is MDHEN and CDR2 is SYDVKM. This CDR3 is 14 amino acids long. V was clipped by 5 bases and J by 6 bases; unmatched bases: 6. CDR3 sequence reads: CASSTGLVPGELFF. In nucleotides, the CDR3 is TGTGCCAGCAGTACCGGACTAGTCCCCGGGGAGCTGTTTTTT. The variable domain in full, completed from reference TRBV28 and TRBJ2-2, reads DVKVTQSSRYLVKRTGEKVFLECVQDMDHENMFWYRQDPGLGLRLIYFSYDVKMKEKGDIPEGYSVSREKKERFSLILESASTNQTSMYLCASSTGLVPGELFFGEGSRLTVL.

The CDR3 region is CAVGRQNYEQYF. In DNA, the CDR3 is TGTGCCGTGGGTAGGCAGAACTACGAGCAGTACTTC. V gene TRBV7-9 combines with J gene TRBJ2-7, with D unclear. The CDR3 length is 12 residues. Trimming pared 11 bases from V and 3 bases from J, leaving 14 bases between. The germline V gene encodes CDR1 SEHNR and CDR2 FQNEAQ (reference sequence).

This rearrangement joins TRBV11-2 to TRBJ1-5, with D perhaps matching TRBD1 (6 bases). Trimming took off 5 bases at V and 5 bases at J, with 16 bases between the two ends. The CDR3 has 15 amino acids. Germline V lookup: CDR1 SGHAT, CDR2 FQNNGV. The CDR3 DNA is TGTGCCAGCAGCCCCTCGGGGGGCGGATATCAGCCCCAGCATTTT. This sequence encodes CASSPSGGGYQPQHF.

The chain recombines TRBV5-1 with TRBJ2-2; TRBD1 agrees at 7 bases. The CDR3 totals 13 residues. Germline V gene sequence: CDR1 SGHRS, CDR2 YFSETQ. With V trimmed by 5 bases and J by 8 bases, 6 bases remained unmatched. DNA of the CDR3: TGCGCCAGCAGGGTTGACAGGGTAGGGGAGCTGTTTTTT. Protein product: CASRVDRVGELFF.

J is TRBJ2-7 and V is TRBV11-3, with TRBD1 identical over 9 bases. The germline V gene encodes CDR1 SGHNT and CDR2 YENEEA. The V and J ends lost 5 bases and 5 bases, in that order; junction bases with no gene match: 1. CDR3 length: 12 residues. The CDR3 DNA is TGTGCCAGCAGCGGGACAGGGCACGAGCAGTACTTC. It encodes CASSGTGHEQYF. The whole variable domain, remainder taken from reference TRBV11-3 and TRBJ2-7, is EAGVVQSPRYKIIEKKQPVAFWCNPISGHNTLYWYLQNLGQGPELLIRYENEEAVDDSQLPKDRFSAERLKGVDSTLKIQPAELGDSAVYLCASSGTGHEQYFGPGTRLTVT.

The gene calls are TRBV2 and TRBJ2-5, with D perhaps TRBD2 (7 bases). This CDR3 contains 15 residues. Germline V lookup: CDR1 SNHLY, CDR2 FYNNEI. Between the trimmed V and J ends, which lost 7 bases and 5 bases, there was a span of 20 bases. The CDR3 is CASKKQGGARETQYF. In DNA form, the CDR3 reads TGTGCCAGCAAGAAACAAGGGGGGGCCCGGGAGACCCAGTACTTC.

The chain recombines TRBV19 with TRBJ2-3; 7 nucleotides agree with TRBD1. CDR1 LNHDA and CDR2 SQIVND come from the germline V gene (reference sequence). V shed 4 bases, J shed 2 bases, and the junction held 3 bases outside the gene matches. The CDR3 is 14 residues long. This chain's CDR3 is CASSKDRYTDTQYF. The DNA of the CDR3 is TGTGCCAGTAGTAAGGACAGGTACACAGATACGCAGTATTTT.